This T cell receptor beta chain was captured in a study of control samples from healthy donors and cancer patients. The CDR3 has 14 amino acids. Germline V gene data show CDR1 as LNHDA and CDR2 as SQIVND (reference sequence). V was clipped by 4 bases and J by 5 bases, with 15 bases between them. The assay was immunoSEQ multiplex PCR, and TCRdb's table has in-frame clones only and misses some. The sample has about 130,000 clones; roughly 90% are singletons. The V gene is TRBV19, the J gene TRBJ2-7; D possibly corresponds to TRBD1 (6 bases). This TCR derives from a woman aged 45 to 65 in good health. The sequenced material came from blood. The CDR3, as DNA: TGTGCCAGTAGTAAGGCACAGGGCGTCGACGAGCAGTACTTC. It encodes CASSKAQGVDEQYF.